This T cell receptor (beta chain) was captured by sequencing in a study of T cell responses to AZD1222 COVID-19 vaccine. Overall study results and limits: Regions 160-218 and 743-854 dominated among vaccine-associated CD4 TCRs spanning spike. Reports say nearly half of spike-specific TCRs go after unmutated variant regions. Receipt of two AZD1222 doses was followed by a rise in Spike-specific TCR breadth and depth.

TCRdb keeps only in-frame clones here, not all; method: immunoSEQ multiplex PCR. Here the sample spans about 150,000 clones, about 93% being singletons. With regard to this clone: The antigen is undetermined.

The clonotype originates from an adult in good health. The specimen comprised peripheral blood, sampled on day 0 of AZD1222 vaccination.

Written as DNA, the CDR3 is TGTGCCAGCAGTTTAGGACAGGGGGGCTACACCTTC. Translated, it gives CASSLGQGGYTF. The chain couples TRBV28 to TRBJ1-2, with TRBD1 matching over 9 bases. This CDR3 comprises 12 residues. CDR1 and CDR2 (germline): MDHEN, SYDVKM. V shed 2 bases and J 8 bases; nucleotides not matched to a gene: 0.